This TCR beta chain was documented in a study of cytomegalovirus exposure and HLA in healthy donors. This clone showed up just a few times. PCR was performed using 60 Vbeta and 13 Jbeta primers. The method was immunoSEQ multiplex PCR; TCRdb's version includes in-frame clones alone and lacks a portion of them. The sample lists over 110,000 clones, 65% to 85% occurring once. Donors were ostensibly healthy at sampling, although undocumented immune exposures were probable. The CDR3 loop spans 11 amino acids. Germline V gene sequence: CDR1 GTSNPN, CDR2 SVGIG (reference sequence). The ends lost 5 bases at V and 7 bases at J; junction bases unmatched: 3.

The sample was PBMCs. The genes are TRBV30 and TRBJ1-1, with 8 bases aligning to TRBD1. The clonotype comes from a man aged 18 to 30 in good health and CMV-seronegative. CDR3 residues: CAWGGTGEAFF. The CDR3 DNA follows: TGTGCCTGGGGGGGGACAGGTGAAGCTTTCTTT.